This T cell receptor beta chain originates from a study of blood T cell repertoires in COVID-19. About the study: Acute-phase and convalescent COVID-19 samples originated in the United States, Italy and Spain. PBMCs, B-cell-depleted T cells, or T cells provided the cDNA or gDNA that made up the material.

As originally analysed: Amplification with reference gene primers provided the estimates of nucleated cell counts. Sequencing was performed with immunoSEQ multiplex PCR; in TCRdb, only in-frame clones are kept and a portion is missing. V, J and clone size derive from that table, while D and trimming were established from the DNA sequence. This table holds 350,000 to 400,000 clones, roughly 89% found once. With 6 bases removed from V and 6 bases from J, the gap between germline ends came to 14 bases. Germline-derived CDR1 and CDR2 are MNHEY and SVGAGI. The CDR3 covers 13 residues. The specimen was peripheral blood. The rearrangement links TRBV6-5 to TRBJ1-2; D unresolved. This TCR was recovered from a man aged 18 to 29 with active or convalescent COVID-19. CDR3 DNA sequence: TGTGCCAGCAGACGGGGTGATCTGGATGGCTACACCTTC. Translation: CASRRGDLDGYTF.